This T cell receptor (beta chain) was captured by sequencing in a study of cytomegalovirus exposure and HLA in healthy donors. Findings and caveats of the study: Later on, an analysis found that several of the most significant clusters appeared to be linked to common viral pathogens, which included parvovirus B19. Within an earlier analysis, most TCR beta V segments proved productive either about 87% or about 30% of the time. In a later analysis, TCR beta V- and J-gene trimming was associated with a missense DCLRE1C variant.

The PCR contained 60 Vbeta and 13 Jbeta primers. Produced via immunoSEQ multiplex PCR; TCRdb's table is partial and in-frame only. The sample carries 150,000 to 200,000 clones, approximately 85% recorded once. Turning to this clone: The antigen is unknown.

CDR1 SGHRS and CDR2 YFSETQ come from the germline V gene. Trimming removed 5 bases from V and 7 bases from J, with 15 bases in between. This CDR3 has 13 amino acids. The sample was PBMCs. The chain combines TRBV5-1 with TRBJ2-5; D may be TRBD1 (5 bases). The TCR sequence derives from a man aged 18 to 30 in good health and CMV-seropositive. CDR3: CASSDSAPGTQYF. CDR3 bases: TGCGCCAGCAGTGACAGCGCGCCCGGGACCCAGTACTTC.